These 25 T cell receptor beta chains were sequenced from one sample in a study of blood T cell repertoires in COVID-19 (dated by TCRdb to the early 2020s). Library construction relied on the immunoSEQ multiplex PCR assay. In TCRdb, the immuneACCESS table is reduced to in-frame sequences with V and J assigned. These tables do not hold every clone; where another copy was compared, an unresolved V gene accounts for under half, and the others remain unexplained. The sample yields 120,000 to 150,000 clones; under 90% were counted once. Of the sample, roughly 10% falls within the top ten clones. Sample: peripheral blood. The receptors were sampled from a woman older than 75 in a cohort sampled during active or convalescent COVID-19.

This clone was found once. The V call is TRBV5-1, the J call TRBJ2-5; D uncertain. V gave up 2 bases and J gave up 1 base, with 9 bases separating them. This CDR3 has 14 amino acids. CDR1 SGHRS and CDR2 YFSETQ come from the germline V gene. The CDR3 here is CASSFFSIQETQYF. The CDR3 nucleotides read TGCGCCAGCAGCTTTTTTTCTATCCAAGAGACCCAGTACTTC. Full variable domain (missing parts from reference TRBV5-1 and TRBJ2-5): KAGVTQTPRYLIKTRGQQVTLSCSPISGHRSVSWYQQTPGQGLQFLFEYFSETQRNKGNFPGRFSGRQFSNSRSEMNVSTLELGDSALYLCASSFFSIQETQYFGPGTRLLVL.

The chain has TRBV5-1 and TRBJ2-2, with D possibly TRBD2 on 5 matching bases. CDR3 length: 14 amino acids. Trimming pared 3 bases from V and 1 base from J, leaving 7 bases between. Germline V CDR1 and CDR2: SGHRS, YFSETQ. The CDR3 region is CASSSGENTGELFF. CDR3 DNA sequence: TGCGCCAGCAGCTCCGGGGAGAACACCGGGGAGCTGTTTTTT.

CDR3 residues: CASTPSGSGELFF. The CDR3 DNA is TGTGCCAGCACCCCCTCGGGGAGCGGGGAGCTGTTTTTT. V usage is TRBV12-3 or TRBV12-4 and J usage is TRBJ2-2, with D maybe TRBD2 (5 bases). CDR3 length: 13 amino acids. V was cut by 7 bases and J by 7 bases, with 13 bases left in between.

This chain uses TRBV6-1 with TRBJ2-7; the match to TRBD1 covers 10 bases. The CDR3 is 15 residues long. V trimming: 0 bases; J trimming: 5 bases; junction bases outside the gene matches: 4. Germline V gene lookup returns CDR1 MNHNS and CDR2 SASEGT. CDR3 sequence: CASSEAPGQGNEQYF. Written as DNA, the CDR3 is TGTGCCAGCAGTGAAGCTCCGGGACAGGGGAACGAGCAGTACTTC.

This rearrangement joins TRBV28 to TRBJ1-6; D possibly corresponds to TRBD1 (5 bases). This CDR3 has 15 amino acids. CDR1 and CDR2 (germline): MDHEN, SYDVKM. V was shortened by 6 bases and J by 8 bases, with 17 bases between the two germline ends. CDR3 DNA sequence: TGTGCCAGCAGGGGTCCGGGACGGAGGGATTCACCCCTCCACTTT. Translated, it gives CASRGPGRRDSPLHF.

V is TRBV28 and J is TRBJ1-2; TRBD1 aligns across 10 bases. This CDR3 region has 13 residues. V gave up 6 bases and J gave up 7 bases; unmatched junction bases: 5. Germline CDR1 reads MDHEN; CDR2 reads SYDVKM. The CDR3 DNA reads as TGTGCCAGCAGGTCGGGACAGGGGAGTGGCTACACCTTC. Translated, it gives CASRSGQGSGYTF.

The gene calls are TRBV5-1 and TRBJ2-4; TRBD2 agrees at 8 bases. This CDR3 comprises 15 residues. Trimming removed 4 bases from V and 5 bases from J; junction bases left unmatched: 8. From germline, CDR1 is SGHRS and CDR2 YFSETQ. The CDR3 sequence is CASSLDGGGQNIQYF. CDR3 DNA sequence: TGCGCCAGCAGCCTGGACGGCGGGGGGCAAAACATTCAGTACTTC.

This chain joins TRBV3-1 (or the pseudogene TRBV3-2) and TRBJ2-5, with 12 bases aligning to TRBD1. Germline-derived CDR1 and CDR2 are LGHDT and YNNKEL (reference sequence). This CDR3 region has 17 residues. Trimming at V came to 3 bases and at J to 5 bases, leaving 10 bases not matched to a gene. Written as DNA, the CDR3 is TGTGCCAGCAGCCATGCCGGGACAGGGGGCGCACGGGAGACCCAGTACTTC. It specifies CASSHAGTGGARETQYF.

The chain joins TRBV19 to TRBJ2-1, with 9 bases fitting TRBD1. The ends lost 4 bases at V and 5 bases at J; junction bases unmatched: 9. Germline assignment: CDR1 LNHDA and CDR2 SQIVND (reference sequence). The CDR3 contains 16 residues. The chain's CDR3 is CASSNHRGRWDNEQFF. CDR3 nucleotide sequence: TGTGCCAGTAGTAACCACAGGGGGCGATGGGACAATGAGCAGTTCTTC.

This rearrangement joins TRBV7-6 to TRBJ2-7, with D possibly matching TRBD2 (6 bases). The V and J ends lost 7 bases and 3 bases respectively, with 22 bases between them. Germline values: CDR1 SGHVS, CDR2 FNYEAQ. The length of the CDR3 is 16 residues. This CDR3 reads CASTKTLGLGGYEQYV. The CDR3 DNA sequence: TGTGCCAGCACTAAGACGTTGGGTCTGGGGGGCTACGAGCAGTACGTC.

The rearrangement links TRBV11-1 to TRBJ1-1, with TRBD1 as a possible D gene (5 bases). The germline CDR1 and CDR2 sequences are SGHAT and FQDESV (reference sequence). This CDR3 has 14 residues. The V and J ends lost 5 bases and 2 bases respectively, with 12 bases between them. As DNA, the CDR3 is TGTGCCAGCAGCCCCCCGGGGGAAAACACTGAAGCTTTCTTT. It is translated as CASSPPGENTEAFF.

The rearrangement links TRBV5-1 to TRBJ1-2; perhaps TRBD1 as D (6 bases). This CDR3 region has 16 residues. The germline V gene encodes CDR1 SGHRS and CDR2 YFSETQ. With 4 bases removed from V and 6 bases from J, the gap between germline ends came to 22 bases. CDR3: CASSMDGGGARNGYTF. CDR3 sequence (DNA): TGCGCCAGCAGCATGGATGGAGGGGGGGCGCGTAATGGCTACACCTTC.

This chain connects TRBV2 to TRBJ1-4; TRBD1 is a possible D gene (6 bases). Germline CDR1 and CDR2: SNHLY and FYNNEI. The CDR3 runs 14 residues. V dropped 5 bases and J dropped 7 bases, with 14 bases sitting between them. Here the CDR3 reads CASSKQGRGEKLFF. CDR3 coding DNA: TGTGCCAGCAGTAAACAGGGTCGTGGTGAAAAACTGTTTTTT.

The chain links TRBV28 to TRBJ1-1, with a tentative D call TRBD1 (6 bases). Germline V gene sequence: CDR1 MDHEN, CDR2 SYDVKM. This CDR3 spans 15 amino acids. The ends were cut back, 3 bases at V and 11 bases at J, with 22 bases in the middle. For the CDR3, the DNA is TGTGCCAGCAGTTTGGCGCTACTCCGAGGGGGTAGGGCTTTCTTT. Its protein product is CASSLALLRGGRAFF.

The table lists this clone with a few counts. CDR3 nucleotides: TGCGCCAGCAGCCAGTTCCGGACAGGGGAATCACCCCTCCACTTT. The encoded protein is CASSQFRTGESPLHF. J is TRBJ1-6 and V is TRBV4-3; 9 nucleotides line up with TRBD1. The CDR3 has 15 amino acids. CDR1 is LGHNA and CDR2 is YSLEER in the germline V gene. V trimming: 3 bases; J trimming: 10 bases; junction bases outside the gene matches: 7.

The chain carries TRBV28 and TRBJ1-3, with 7 bases lining up with TRBD1. V lost 8 bases, J lost 1 base, and 5 bases stayed unmatched. The CDR3 is 14 amino acids. CDR1 is MDHEN and CDR2 is SYDVKM in the germline V gene. Written as DNA, the CDR3 is TGTGCCAGCTATCCACAGGGGTCTGGAAACACCATATATTTT. Residues: CASYPQGSGNTIYF.

About this clone: A junction end diverges from the germline sequence, so it may reflect a read error. The chain recombines TRBV4-2 with TRBJ2-1; 10 bases line up with TRBD2. Germline V lookup: CDR1 LGHNA, CDR2 YNFKEQ. The CDR3 spans 16 residues. Written as DNA, the CDR3 is TGTGCCAGCAGCAAAGAAGCGGGGGGGCGATACAATGAGCAGTTCTTC. Its translation is CASSKEAGGRYNEQFF.

The V gene is TRBV28, the J gene TRBJ1-4, with unresolved D. This CDR3 is 15 amino acids long. The V gene's germline CDR1 is MDHEN and CDR2 SYDVKM. Between the trimmed V and J ends, which lost 6 bases and 0 bases, there was a span of 11 bases. CDR3 nucleotide sequence: TGTGCCAGCAGAGGTAGGACTGCAACTAATGAAAAACTGTTTTTT. Amino acids: CASRGRTATNEKLFF.

The CDR3 coding sequence is TGCGCCAGCAGCTTAAAACAGGGGGCTGACTCCTACGAGCAGTACTTC. Protein: CASSLKQGADSYEQYF. The J gene is TRBJ2-7, the V gene TRBV4-1; 9 positions match TRBD1. CDR1 is MGHRA and CDR2 is YSYEKL in the germline V gene. Trimming at V came to 5 bases and at J to 0 bases, leaving 8 bases not matched to a gene. The CDR3 runs to 16 residues.

The rearrangement uses TRBV3-1 (or the pseudogene TRBV3-2) and TRBJ2-7; D is possibly TRBD1 (6 bases). The CDR3 contains 14 residues. V lost 6 bases to trimming and J lost 1 base, with 13 bases between them. Germline assignment: CDR1 LGHDT and CDR2 YNNKEL (reference sequence). The CDR3 nucleotides are TGTGCCAGCAGATCACAGGGAGTTTCCTACGAGCAGTACTTC. Protein: CASRSQGVSYEQYF.

The chain uses TRBV27 and TRBJ1-5, with no clear D. Trimming stripped 1 base from V and 3 bases from J, with 10 bases between. The CDR3 totals 15 residues. Germline V gene lookup returns CDR1 MNHEY and CDR2 SMNVEV (reference sequence). CDR3 amino acids: CASSLYPIVNQPQHF. The CDR3 bases are TGTGCCAGCAGTTTATATCCTATAGTCAATCAGCCCCAGCATTTT.

The chain has TRBV9 and TRBJ2-7; no clear D gene. Trimming cost V 4 bases and J 0 bases, with 8 bases left between them. The CDR3 is 13 residues long. Germline values: CDR1 SGDLS, CDR2 YYNGEE. The CDR3 coding sequence is TGTGCCAGCAGCCCTGGGCCCTCCTACGAGCAGTACTTC. Translation gives CASSPGPSYEQYF.

This clone was picked up a small number of times. The V gene is TRBV2, the J gene TRBJ1-4; the D is unclear. The V end was cut by 4 bases, the J end by 7 bases, with 13 bases between. There are 14 residues in the CDR3. Germline V gene data show CDR1 as SNHLY and CDR2 as FYNNEI. The CDR3 spells CASSVGQSGEKLFF. The CDR3 DNA follows: TGTGCCAGCAGTGTTGGTCAATCGGGTGAAAAACTGTTTTTT.

CDR3 region: CASSPSGVPNYGYTF. The CDR3 nucleotides read TGTGCCAGCTCACCGTCAGGGGTCCCTAACTATGGCTACACCTTC. V usage is TRBV18 and J usage is TRBJ1-2, with a tentative D call TRBD1 (6 bases). V lost 3 bases, J lost 0 bases, and 11 bases lay in between. The CDR3 loop spans 15 amino acids. CDR1 and CDR2 (germline): KGHSH, LQKENI. Supplemented by reference TRBV18 and TRBJ1-2, the full variable domain reads NAGVMQNPRHLVRRRGQEARLRCSPMKGHSHVYWYRQLPEEGLKFMVYLQKENIIDESGMPKERFSAEFPKEGPSILRIQQVVRGDSAAYFCASSPSGVPNYGYTFGSGTRLTVV.

This clone was detected only once. V is TRBV18 and J is TRBJ1-2; weak D call: TRBD1 (6 bases). Trimming took 3 bases from V and 6 from J, leaving 11 bases between them. The germline V gene encodes CDR1 KGHSH and CDR2 LQKENI. This CDR3 comprises 13 residues. This chain's CDR3 is CASSPRDNDGYTF. The CDR3 nucleotides are TGTGCCAGCTCACCTCGGGACAACGATGGCTACACCTTC.